Listed below are T cell receptor beta chains from one sample, sequenced in a study of blood T cell repertoires in COVID-19. Only in-frame clones appear in the TCRdb table, and some are missing; sequencing was by immunoSEQ multiplex PCR. The table records roughly 240,000 clones, approximately 86% of them present only once. The sequenced sample was peripheral blood. These TCRs come from a woman aged 60 to 75 who had recovered from COVID-19. The CDR3 runs from the conserved cysteine through the conserved F or W. Each record gives: D gene, V gene, J gene, clone size, CDR3 DNA, CDR3 protein. A D gene is named only where the DNA matches it firmly. Expanded clones get a size class; other rows say once, few or many, or leave the size out.

d_gene: .
v_gene: TRBV15
j_gene: TRBJ2-5
abundance: .
CDR3nt: TGTGCCACCAGCAGACAGGGAGGAGTAGGGGAGACCCAGTACTTC
CDR3aa: CATSRQGGVGETQYF

d_gene: TRBD1
v_gene: TRBV19
j_gene: TRBJ2-2
abundance: .
CDR3nt: TGTGCCAGTAGTCGACAGGGAACCGGGGAGCTGTTTTTT
CDR3aa: CASSRQGTGELFF

d_gene: .
v_gene: TRBV9
j_gene: TRBJ2-3
abundance: .
CDR3nt: TGTGCCAGCAGCGTTTCACGGGGAGGTGCGGATACGCAGTATTTT
CDR3aa: CASSVSRGGADTQYF

d_gene: .
v_gene: TRBV6-5
j_gene: TRBJ2-1
abundance: few
CDR3nt: TGTGCCAGCAGTCCTAATACTAATGAGCAGTTCTTC
CDR3aa: CASSPNTNEQFF

d_gene: .
v_gene: TRBV6-5
j_gene: TRBJ1-3
abundance: .
CDR3nt: TGTGCCAGCGTCAGGGGCTCTGGAAACACCATATATTTT
CDR3aa: CASVRGSGNTIYF

d_gene: .
v_gene: TRBV19
j_gene: TRBJ1-6
abundance: .
CDR3nt: TGTGCCAGTAACGAGTACTATAATTCACCCCTCCACTTT
CDR3aa: CASNEYYNSPLHF

d_gene: .
v_gene: TRBV6-6
j_gene: TRBJ1-5
abundance: few
CDR3nt: TGTGCCAGCAGAACAGGTGAACGGATTAATCAGCCCCAGCATTTT
CDR3aa: CASRTGERINQPQHF

d_gene: TRBD1
v_gene: TRBV7-3
j_gene: TRBJ1-2
abundance: few
CDR3nt: TGTGCCAGCAGCCCCGGGACAGACTATGGCTACACCTTC
CDR3aa: CASSPGTDYGYTF

d_gene: TRBD2
v_gene: TRBV7-2
j_gene: TRBJ2-1
abundance: once
CDR3nt: TGTGCCAGCAGCCCAAACAGACGGGGGGGACCCGGCTACAATGAGCAGTTCTTC
CDR3aa: CASSPNRRGGPGYNEQFF

d_gene: .
v_gene: TRBV9
j_gene: TRBJ1-6
abundance: .
CDR3nt: TGTGCCAGCAGCGTAAGCCTTTCGAGTTCTAATTCACCCCTCCACTTT
CDR3aa: CASSVSLSSSNSPLHF

d_gene: .
v_gene: TRBV7-3
j_gene: TRBJ2-3
abundance: .
CDR3nt: TGTGCCAGCAGCCCCGGTCAGGGGGGCTTCGATACGCAGTATTTT
CDR3aa: CASSPGQGGFDTQYF